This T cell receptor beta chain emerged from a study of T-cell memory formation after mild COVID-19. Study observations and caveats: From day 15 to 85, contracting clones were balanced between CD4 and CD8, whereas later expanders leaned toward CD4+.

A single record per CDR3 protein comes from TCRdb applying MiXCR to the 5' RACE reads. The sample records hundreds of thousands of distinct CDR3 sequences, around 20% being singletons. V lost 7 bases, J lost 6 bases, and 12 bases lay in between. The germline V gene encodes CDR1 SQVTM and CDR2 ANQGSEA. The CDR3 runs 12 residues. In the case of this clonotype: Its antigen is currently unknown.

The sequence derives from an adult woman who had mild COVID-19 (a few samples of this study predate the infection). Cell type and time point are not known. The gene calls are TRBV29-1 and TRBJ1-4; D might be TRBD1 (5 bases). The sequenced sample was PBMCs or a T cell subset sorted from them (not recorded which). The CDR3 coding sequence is TGCAGCGGGAGAGGGGCATATGAAAAACTGTTTTTT. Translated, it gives CSGRGAYEKLFF.